The source of this TCR beta chain is a study of blood T cell repertoires in COVID-19. There are 16 residues in the CDR3. J was trimmed by 5 bases and V by 7 bases; bases with no gene match: 13. CDR1 SGHRS and CDR2 YFSETQ come from the germline V gene. Assay used: immunoSEQ multiplex PCR; TCRdb lists only in-frame clones, some missing. Of 75,000 or so clones listed, approximately 82% were seen once; the top ten hold about 35%. This sequence was found in a woman aged 70-85 years with acute or convalescent COVID-19. Sequencing input: peripheral blood. This sequence joins TRBV5-1 and TRBJ2-5, with 11 bases lining up with TRBD2. CDR3 sequence: CASCARLAGSSETQYF. CDR3 coding DNA: TGCGCCAGCTGCGCCAGACTAGCGGGATCGTCTGAGACCCAGTACTTC. The variable domain in full, completed from reference TRBV5-1 and TRBJ2-5, reads KAGVTQTPRYLIKTRGQQVTLSCSPISGHRSVSWYQQTPGQGLQFLFEYFSETQRNKGNFPGRFSGRQFSNSRSEMNVSTLELGDSALYLCASCARLAGSSETQYFGPGTRLLVL.